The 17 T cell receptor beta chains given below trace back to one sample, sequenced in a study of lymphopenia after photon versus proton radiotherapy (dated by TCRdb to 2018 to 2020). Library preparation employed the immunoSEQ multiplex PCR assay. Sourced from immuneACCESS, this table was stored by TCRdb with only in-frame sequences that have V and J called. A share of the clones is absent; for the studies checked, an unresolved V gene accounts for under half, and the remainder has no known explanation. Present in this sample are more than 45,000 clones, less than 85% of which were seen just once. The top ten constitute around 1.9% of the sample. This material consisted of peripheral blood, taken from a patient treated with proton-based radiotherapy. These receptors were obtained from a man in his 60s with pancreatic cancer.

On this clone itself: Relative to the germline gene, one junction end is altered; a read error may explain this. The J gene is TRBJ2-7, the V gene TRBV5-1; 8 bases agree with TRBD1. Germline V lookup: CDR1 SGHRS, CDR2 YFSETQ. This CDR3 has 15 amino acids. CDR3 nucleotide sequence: TGTGCCAGCAGCCCTACCGGGACAGGTTTCTACGAGCAGTACTTC. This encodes CASSPTGTGFYEQYF.

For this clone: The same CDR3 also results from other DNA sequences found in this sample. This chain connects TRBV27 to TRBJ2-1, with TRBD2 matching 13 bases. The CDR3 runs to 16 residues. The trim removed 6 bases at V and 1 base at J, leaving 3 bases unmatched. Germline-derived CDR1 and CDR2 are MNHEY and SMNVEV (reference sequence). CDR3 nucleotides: TGTGCCAGCAGACTAGCGGGAGGGCTGTCCTACAATGAGCAGTTCTTC. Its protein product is CASRLAGGLSYNEQFF.

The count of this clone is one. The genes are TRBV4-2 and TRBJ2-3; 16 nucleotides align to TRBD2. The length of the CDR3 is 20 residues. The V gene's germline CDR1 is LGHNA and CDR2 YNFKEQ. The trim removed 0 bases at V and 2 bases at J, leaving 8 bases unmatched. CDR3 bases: TGTGCCAGCAGCCAAGACTTCGGGACTAGCGGGAGGGGTCACACAGATACGCAGTATTTT. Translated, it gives CASSQDFGTSGRGHTDTQYF.

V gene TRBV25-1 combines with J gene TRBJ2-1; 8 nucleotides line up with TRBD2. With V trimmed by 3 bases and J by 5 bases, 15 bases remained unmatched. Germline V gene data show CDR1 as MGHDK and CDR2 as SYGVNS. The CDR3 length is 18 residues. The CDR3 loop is CASSDLSLGAGGHNEQFF. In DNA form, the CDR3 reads TGTGCCAGCAGTGACCTTTCCTTAGGGGCGGGAGGTCACAATGAGCAGTTCTTC. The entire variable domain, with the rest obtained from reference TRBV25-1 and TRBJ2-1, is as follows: EADIYQTPRYLVIGTGKKITLECSQTMGHDKMYWYQQDPGMELHLIHYSYGVNSTEKGDLSSESTVSRIRTEHFPLTLESARPSHTSQYLCASSDLSLGAGGHNEQFFGPGTRLTVL.

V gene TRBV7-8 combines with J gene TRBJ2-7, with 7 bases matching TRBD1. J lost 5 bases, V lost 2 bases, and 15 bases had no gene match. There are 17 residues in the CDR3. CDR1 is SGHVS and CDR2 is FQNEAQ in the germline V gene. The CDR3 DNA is TGTGCCAGCAGCTTAAGGGGCGCCATAAGGACAGGCCACGAGCAGTACTTC. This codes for CASSLRGAIRTGHEQYF.

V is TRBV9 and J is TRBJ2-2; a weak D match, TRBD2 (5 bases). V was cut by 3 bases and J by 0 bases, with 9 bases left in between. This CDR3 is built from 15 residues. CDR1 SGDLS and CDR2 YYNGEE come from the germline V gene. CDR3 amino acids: CASSGSVANTGELFF. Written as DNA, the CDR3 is TGTGCCAGCAGCGGTAGCGTGGCGAACACCGGGGAGCTGTTTTTT.

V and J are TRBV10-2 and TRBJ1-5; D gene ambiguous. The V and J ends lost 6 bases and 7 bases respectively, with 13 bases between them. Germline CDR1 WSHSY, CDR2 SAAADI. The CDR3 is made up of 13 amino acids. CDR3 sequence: CASSPGLEQPQHF. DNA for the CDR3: TGCGCCAGCAGCCCCGGCCTGGAACAGCCCCAGCATTTT.

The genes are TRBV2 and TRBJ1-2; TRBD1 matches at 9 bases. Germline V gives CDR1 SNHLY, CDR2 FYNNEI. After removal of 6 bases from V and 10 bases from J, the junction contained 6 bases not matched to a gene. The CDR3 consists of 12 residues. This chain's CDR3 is CASRLGQGPYTF. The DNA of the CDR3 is TGTGCCAGCAGACTGGGACAGGGTCCCTACACCTTC.

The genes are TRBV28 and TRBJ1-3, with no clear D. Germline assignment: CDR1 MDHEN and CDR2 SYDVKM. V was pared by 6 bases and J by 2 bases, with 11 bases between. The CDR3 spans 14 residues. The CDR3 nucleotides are TGTGCCAGCAGGCTCCGCCGGGCTGGAAACACCATATATTTT. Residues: CASRLRRAGNTIYF.

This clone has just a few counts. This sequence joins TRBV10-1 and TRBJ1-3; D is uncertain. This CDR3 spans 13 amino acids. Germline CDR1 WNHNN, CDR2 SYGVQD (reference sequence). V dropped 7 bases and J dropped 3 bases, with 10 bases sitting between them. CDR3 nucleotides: TGCGCCAGCACTGGACGGATTGGAAACACCATATATTTT. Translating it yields CASTGRIGNTIYF.

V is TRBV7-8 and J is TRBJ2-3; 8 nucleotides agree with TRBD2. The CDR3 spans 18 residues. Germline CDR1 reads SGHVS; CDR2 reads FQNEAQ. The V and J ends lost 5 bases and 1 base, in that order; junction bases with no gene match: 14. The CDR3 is CASSPRVAGRSGTDTQYF. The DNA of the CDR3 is TGTGCCAGCAGCCCTCGAGTAGCGGGAAGGTCTGGCACAGATACGCAGTATTTT. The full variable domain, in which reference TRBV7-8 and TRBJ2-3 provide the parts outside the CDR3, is GAGVSQSPRYKVAKRGQDVALRCDPISGHVSLFWYQQALGQGPEFLTYFQNEAQLDKSGLPSDRFFAERPEGSVSTLKIQRTQQEDSAVYLCASSPRVAGRSGTDTQYFGPGTRLTVL.

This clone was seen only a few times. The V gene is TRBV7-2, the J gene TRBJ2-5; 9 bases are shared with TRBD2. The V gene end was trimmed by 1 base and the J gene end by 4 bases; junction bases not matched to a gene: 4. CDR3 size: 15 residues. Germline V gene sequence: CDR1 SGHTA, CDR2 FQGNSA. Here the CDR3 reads CASSLVLLAGETQYF. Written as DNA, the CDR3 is TGTGCCAGCAGCTTAGTCTTACTAGCGGGAGAGACCCAGTACTTC.

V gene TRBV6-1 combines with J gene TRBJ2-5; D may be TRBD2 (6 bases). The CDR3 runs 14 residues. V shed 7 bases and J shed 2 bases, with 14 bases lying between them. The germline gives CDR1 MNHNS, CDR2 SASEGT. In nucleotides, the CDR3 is TGTGCCAGCATCCCGGTGGCGGGACAAGAGACCCAGTACTTC. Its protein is CASIPVAGQETQYF.

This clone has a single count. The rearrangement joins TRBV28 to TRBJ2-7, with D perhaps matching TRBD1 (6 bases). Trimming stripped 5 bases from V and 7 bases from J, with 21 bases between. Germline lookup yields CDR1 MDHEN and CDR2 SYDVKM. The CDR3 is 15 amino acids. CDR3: CASSRTSTGSREQYF. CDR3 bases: TGTGCCAGCAGTCGAACCAGTACAGGGAGTCGGGAGCAGTACTTC.

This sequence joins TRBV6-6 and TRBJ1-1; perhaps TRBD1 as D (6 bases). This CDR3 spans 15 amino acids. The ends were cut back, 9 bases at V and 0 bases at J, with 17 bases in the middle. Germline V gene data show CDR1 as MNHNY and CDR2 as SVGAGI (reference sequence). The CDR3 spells CASRTGRGMNTEAFF. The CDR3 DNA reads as TGTGCCAGTCGAACAGGGCGGGGAATGAACACTGAAGCTTTCTTT.

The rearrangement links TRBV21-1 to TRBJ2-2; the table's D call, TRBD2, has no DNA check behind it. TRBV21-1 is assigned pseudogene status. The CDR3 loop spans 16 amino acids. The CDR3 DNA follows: TGTGCCAGCAGCAAAGAGCGGTGGCAGGATCCCGGGGAGCTGTTTTTT. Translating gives CASSKERWQDPGELFF.

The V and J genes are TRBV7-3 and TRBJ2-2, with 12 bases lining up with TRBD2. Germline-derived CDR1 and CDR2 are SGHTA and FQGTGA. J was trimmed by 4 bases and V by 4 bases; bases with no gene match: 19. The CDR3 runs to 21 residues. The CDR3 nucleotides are TGTGCCAGCAGCTCACTCCAGGACAGGGCTAGCGGGAGGGCCGGCACCGGGGAGCTGTTTTTT. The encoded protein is CASSSLQDRASGRAGTGELFF.